The clone carrying this TCR beta chain showed up just once. Its specificity is not known. This specimen comes from a study of vaccination effects on CD4 cells after COVID-19. Study-wide points: Whether induced by infection or by vaccine, clones showed marked clonal contraction late after vaccination.

Data came from immunoSEQ multiplex PCR; TCRdb stores just in-frame clones and leaves some out. Of approximately 28,000 clones in the sample, roughly 71% were seen once. ViraFEST expansion of antigen-specific CD4+ T cells with viral peptide pools preceded sequencing. A roughly ten-day culture period preceded the isolation of CD4+ T cells. Vaccine administered to participants consisted of two doses of either BNT162b2 or mRNA-1273. Each vaccine recipient was nucleocapsid antibody negative and had no prior SARS-CoV-2 infection. Cultures of a few million PBMC per well contained 9.5 to 10 IU/ml IL-2 plus 10 ug/ml peptides. Half the medium was swapped for IL-2 medium on days 3 and 7. CDR1 SGHTA and CDR2 FQGNSA come from the germline V gene. This CDR3 spans 15 amino acids. V shed 2 bases and J shed 2 bases, with 10 bases lying between them.

This sequence originates from a human donor who received a COVID-19 vaccine. The chain employs TRBV7-2 and TRBJ2-1, with D tentatively TRBD2 (6 bases). The specimen was CD4+ T cells from PBMCs cultured with HCoV-NL63 spike peptides, collected after COVID-19 vaccination. The CDR3 is CASSLSEGAYNEQFF. In DNA form, the CDR3 reads TGTGCCAGCAGCTTATCGGAGGGCGCCTACAATGAGCAGTTCTTC.